Shown below are 13 T cell receptor beta chains from a single sample sequenced in a study of shared clonotypes between healthy human individuals. The table came from immunoSEQ multiplex PCR; TCRdb's copy has only in-frame clones and leaves some out. The sample lists 300,000 to 350,000 clones, more than 60% occurring once. Sequencing input: memory CD4+ T cells sorted from blood. Subset specified: CD45RA-negative fraction. Receptors originate from a man younger than 40 in good health.

The V gene is TRBV12-5, the J gene TRBJ2-1; the D gene could be TRBD1 or TRBD2 (6 bases each). V was cut by 5 bases and J by 7 bases, with 15 bases left in between. This CDR3 spans 14 amino acids. The germline gives CDR1 LGHNT, CDR2 FRNRAP. The CDR3 reads CASGHGGGNNEQFF. The CDR3 region has the DNA TGTGCTAGTGGTCATGGAGGGGGAAATAATGAGCAGTTCTTC.

The chain carries TRBV25-1 and TRBJ2-5; 7 bases map to TRBD2. This CDR3 has 15 amino acids. Germline assignment: CDR1 MGHDK and CDR2 SYGVNS. V gave up 2 bases and J gave up 2 bases; unmatched junction bases: 5. This CDR3 is CASSEKTSPQETQYF. CDR3 bases: TGTGCCAGCAGTGAAAAGACTAGCCCGCAAGAGACCCAGTACTTC.

V is TRBV2 and J is TRBJ2-7, with 7 nucleotides matching TRBD2. V shed 6 bases, J shed 6 bases, and the junction held 14 bases outside the gene matches. Germline V CDR1 and CDR2: SNHLY, FYNNEI. This CDR3 is built from 15 residues. The DNA of the CDR3 is TGTGCCAGCAGGCTAGCGGCACCTCCCCTGGGCGAGCAGTACTTC. Amino acid sequence: CASRLAAPPLGEQYF.

This sequence joins TRBV7-2 and TRBJ1-2; perhaps TRBD1 as D (6 bases). The CDR3 is 14 amino acids. Germline-derived CDR1 and CDR2 are SGHTA and FQGNSA. Trimming stripped 5 bases from V and 5 bases from J, with 15 bases between. CDR3 loop: CASSPGGGYYGYTF. In DNA, the CDR3 is TGTGCCAGCAGCCCTGGGGGGGGCTATTATGGCTACACCTTC. The full variable domain, completed using reference TRBV7-2 and TRBJ1-2, is GAGVSQSPSNKVTEKGKDVELRCDPISGHTALYWYRQSLGQGLEFLIYFQGNSAPDKSGLPSDRFSAERTGGSVSTLTIQRTQQEDSAVYLCASSPGGGYYGYTFGSGTRLTVV.

The chain recombines TRBV28 with TRBJ1-5, with D tentatively TRBD1 (5 bases). The CDR3 runs 11 residues. Trimming shortened V by 6 bases and J by 9 bases, and 9 bases separated the two germline ends. Germline V gene lookup returns CDR1 MDHEN and CDR2 SYDVKM. For the CDR3, the DNA is TGTGCCAGCAGCCGGGACCCGCCCCAGCATTTT. It specifies CASSRDPPQHF.

This clone was seen a few times. This specimen includes other DNA sequences encoding the same CDR3. This rearrangement joins TRBV10-2 to TRBJ2-5; 10 nucleotides agree with TRBD2. The CDR3 consists of 14 residues. The V gene's germline CDR1 is WSHSY and CDR2 SAAADI. V was pared by 4 bases and J by 3 bases, with 2 bases of the junction left unmatched. The CDR3 bases are TGCGCCAGCAGTGCACTAGCGGGAAAAGAGACCCAGTACTTC. Translating it yields CASSALAGKETQYF.

This clone has only a few counts. The rearrangement uses TRBV4-1 and TRBJ2-7; 11 positions match TRBD2. From germline, CDR1 is MGHRA and CDR2 YSYEKL. The ends lost 2 bases at V and 2 bases at J; junction bases unmatched: 11. This CDR3 is 18 amino acids long. The CDR3 sequence is CASSQLDFLAGGAYEQYF. The CDR3 DNA reads as TGCGCCAGCAGCCAACTAGATTTTCTAGCGGGAGGAGCCTACGAGCAGTACTTC.

The V call is TRBV28, the J call TRBJ2-1, with 9 bases that match TRBD1. The V and J ends lost 5 bases and 13 bases, in that order; junction bases with no gene match: 15. CDR1 MDHEN and CDR2 SYDVKM come from the germline V gene. The CDR3 is 15 residues long. CDR3: CASSLGQGRFSGQFF. CDR3 nucleotides: TGTGCCAGCAGTCTAGGACAGGGGAGATTCTCAGGTCAGTTCTTC.

This rearrangement joins TRBV18 to TRBJ2-5, with D hard to call. This CDR3 is built from 15 residues. V lost 5 bases to trimming and J lost 0 bases, with 13 bases between them. Germline loops: CDR1 KGHSH, CDR2 LQKENI. This chain's CDR3 is CASSARVLNQETQYF. For the CDR3, the DNA is TGTGCCAGCTCAGCCCGGGTTCTCAACCAAGAGACCCAGTACTTC.

The chain employs TRBV7-8 and TRBJ2-7, with 7 bases matching TRBD2. Trimming cost V 5 bases and J 2 bases; bases outside gene matches: 6. The CDR3 consists of 14 residues. Germline CDR1 and CDR2: SGHVS and FQNEAQ. Here the CDR3 reads CASSLAGVTYEQYF. CDR3 in DNA: TGTGCCAGCAGCCTGGCGGGAGTTACCTACGAGCAGTACTTC.

The V call is TRBV6-5, the J call TRBJ2-2; no firm D call. The germline V and J ends were trimmed by 5 bases and 7 bases, with 11 bases remaining between them. Germline V gene data show CDR1 as MNHEY and CDR2 as SVGAGI. The CDR3 totals 13 residues. DNA for the CDR3: TGTGCCAGCAGTCACCCTAACGTCGGGGAGCTGTTTTTT. Translated: CASSHPNVGELFF.

This clone has only a few counts. In DNA form, the CDR3 reads TGTGCCACCAGCAGAGATTCGAGAGGGACTAGCGAATACTTC. Protein: CATSRDSRGTSEYF. The chain joins TRBV15 to TRBJ2-4, with TRBD2 matching over 10 bases. V lost 0 bases to trimming and J lost 16 bases; unmatched junction nucleotides: 9. CDR1 and CDR2 (germline): LNHNV, YYDKDF (reference sequence). CDR3 length equals 14 residues.

J is TRBJ2-6 and V is TRBV4-1, with D maybe TRBD1 (6 bases). CDR1 and CDR2 (germline): MGHRA, YSYEKL. V was pared by 5 bases and J by 4 bases, with 18 bases between. The CDR3 has 17 amino acids. This chain's CDR3 is CASSFLDRSIGANVLTF. The CDR3 DNA reads TGCGCCAGCAGCTTCCTCGACAGGTCAATCGGGGCCAACGTCCTGACTTTC.